This T cell receptor (beta chain) was obtained from a study of T cells in Graves' hyperthyroidism and ophthalmopathy. From RNA transcripts, TCR beta CDR3 regions were amplified. An initial round of RT-PCR targeting the TCR CDR3 relied on the HTBI primer set. In TCRdb, the multiplex PCR reads were re-called with MiXCR into one record per CDR3 protein. This sample has under 300,000 distinct CDR3 sequences, with more than 14% found just once. V dropped 5 bases and J dropped 2 bases, with 17 bases sitting between them. The CDR3 runs 16 residues. The germline gives CDR1 PRHDT, CDR2 FYEKMQ (reference sequence).

Input material: blood. This chain connects TRBV13 to TRBJ2-3; unclear D gene. This TCR derives from a woman aged 40-49 years with Graves' hyperthyroidism that later progressed to Graves' ophthalmopathy. The CDR3 reads CASSLSRREITDTQYF. The CDR3 DNA reads as TGTGCCAGCAGCCTTAGTAGAAGGGAAATCACAGATACGCAGTATTTT.